This TCR beta chain was sequenced in a study of T cells in Graves' hyperthyroidism and ophthalmopathy. Researchers took RNA transcripts and amplified the TCR beta CDR3 regions from them. The HTBI primer set drove a first-round RT-PCR of the TCR CDR3. TCRdb passed the multiplex PCR reads through MiXCR, listing each CDR3 protein once. The sample includes hundreds of thousands of distinct CDR3 sequences, roughly 15% of them seen just once. Per germline, CDR1 DFQATT and CDR2 SNEGSKA (reference sequence). This CDR3 spans 12 amino acids. Trimming stripped 6 bases from V and 4 bases from J, with 12 bases between.

The source material was blood. The clonotype was recovered from a woman in her thirties or forties with Graves' ophthalmopathy. V and J are TRBV20-1 and TRBJ1-1; TRBD1 might be the D (5 bases). The DNA of the CDR3 is TGCAGTGCCCCCGGGAGGGGCACTGAAGCTTTCTTT. Translating it yields CSAPGRGTEAFF.